The sequence of this TCR beta chain was determined in a study of blood T cell repertoires in COVID-19. Overall study: There were acute and convalescent COVID-19 samples, and they came from the United States, Italy and Spain.

The participants were between about 18 and 100 years old and came from 24 US areas. Assignments of participants to cohorts depended upon their own reported clinical history. CDR1 and CDR2 from the germline V gene are SGHTA and FQGNSA. The CDR3 has 14 residues. Deletions cut 0 bases from V and 2 bases from J, with 7 bases between. Produced via immunoSEQ multiplex PCR; TCRdb's table is partial and in-frame only. The data show about 220,000 clones, roughly four fifths seen once. The TCR sequence derives from a woman in her thirties or forties with acute COVID-19. The gene calls are TRBV7-2 and TRBJ1-2; D unresolved. The sequenced sample was PBMCs or T cells enriched from blood (not recorded which). The CDR3 coding sequence is TGTGCCAGCAGCTTAGCATCCGGGAACTATGGCTACACCTTC. This sequence encodes CASSLASGNYGYTF.